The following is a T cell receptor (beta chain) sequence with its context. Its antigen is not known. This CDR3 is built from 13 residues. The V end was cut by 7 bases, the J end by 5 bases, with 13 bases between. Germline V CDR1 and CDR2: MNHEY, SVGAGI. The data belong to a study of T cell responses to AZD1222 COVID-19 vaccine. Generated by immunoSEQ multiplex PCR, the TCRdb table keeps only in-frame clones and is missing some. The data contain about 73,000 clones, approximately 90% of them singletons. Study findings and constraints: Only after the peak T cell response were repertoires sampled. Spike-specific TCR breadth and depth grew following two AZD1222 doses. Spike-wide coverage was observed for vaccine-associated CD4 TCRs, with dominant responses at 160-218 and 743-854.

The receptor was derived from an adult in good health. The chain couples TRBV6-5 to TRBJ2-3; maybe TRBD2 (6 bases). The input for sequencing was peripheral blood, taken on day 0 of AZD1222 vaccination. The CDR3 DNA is TGTGCCAGCACTATTCCCGGGGGAGATACGCAGTATTTT. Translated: CASTIPGGDTQYF.